This TCR beta chain was sequenced in a study of T cell responses to AZD1222 COVID-19 vaccine. The table came from immunoSEQ multiplex PCR; TCRdb's copy has only in-frame clones and leaves some out. The table has roughly 160,000 clones, roughly 93% seen once; the top ten hold about 0.9%. General study findings and limits: The reported proportion of spike-specific TCRs targeting unmutated variant regions was nearly half.

As concerns this clone: What it binds is unknown.

Trimming left V 4 bases short and J 1 base short, with 7 bases between. Per the germline V gene, CDR1 is LGHNA and CDR2 is YSLEER. The CDR3 extends over 14 amino acids. This sample comprised peripheral blood, obtained on day 0 of AZD1222 vaccination. The receptor was derived from an adult in good health. The chain employs TRBV4-3 and TRBJ2-2; D gene uncertain. CDR3 sequence: CASSRHRNTGELFF. The CDR3 DNA is TGCGCCAGCAGCCGGCACAGGAACACCGGGGAGCTGTTTTTT.